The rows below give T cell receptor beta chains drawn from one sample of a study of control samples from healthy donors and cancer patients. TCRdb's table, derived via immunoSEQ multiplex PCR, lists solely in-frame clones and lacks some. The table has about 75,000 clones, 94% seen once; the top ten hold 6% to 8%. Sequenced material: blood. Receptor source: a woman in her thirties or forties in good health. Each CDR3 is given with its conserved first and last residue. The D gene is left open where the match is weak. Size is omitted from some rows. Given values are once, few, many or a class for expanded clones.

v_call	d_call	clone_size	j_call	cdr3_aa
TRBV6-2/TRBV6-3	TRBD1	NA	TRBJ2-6	CASSRWGTASGANVLTF
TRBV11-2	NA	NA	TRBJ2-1	CASSSQAGSYNEQFF
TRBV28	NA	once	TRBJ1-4	CASNPEGRGIEKLFF
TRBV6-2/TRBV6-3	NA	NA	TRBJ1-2	CASSYGGLLGYTF
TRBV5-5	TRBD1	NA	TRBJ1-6	CASSALRQGSNSPLHF
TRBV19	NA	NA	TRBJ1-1	CASSIVVDTEAFF
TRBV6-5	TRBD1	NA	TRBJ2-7	CASSFGQVGSYEQYF
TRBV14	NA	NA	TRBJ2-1	CASSQGEVRSYNEQFF
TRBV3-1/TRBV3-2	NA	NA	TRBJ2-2	CASSPLLNTGELFF
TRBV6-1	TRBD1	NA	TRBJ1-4	CASSDGQGNEKLFF
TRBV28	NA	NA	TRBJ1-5	CASSFPGKGDQPQHF
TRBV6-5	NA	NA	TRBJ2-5	CASSRWKSVAETQYF
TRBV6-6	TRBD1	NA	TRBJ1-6	CASSPPGQGNSPLHF
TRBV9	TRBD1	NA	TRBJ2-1	CASSVSTGGRDEQFF
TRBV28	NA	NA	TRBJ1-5	CASSRGARIQPQHF
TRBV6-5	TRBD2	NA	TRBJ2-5	CASSLSGSRMETQYF
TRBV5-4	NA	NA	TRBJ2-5	CASSLAPEIVQETQYF
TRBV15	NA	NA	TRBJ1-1	CATSRDDTMNTEAFF
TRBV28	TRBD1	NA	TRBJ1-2	CASSDPGQNYGYTF
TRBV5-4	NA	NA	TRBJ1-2	CASSLDPGGYGYTF
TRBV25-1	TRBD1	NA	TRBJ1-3	CASHRTGDRFWDTIYF
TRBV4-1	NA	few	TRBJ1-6	CASSQDGTPGSPLHF
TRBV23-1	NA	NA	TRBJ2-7	CASSQLGTGDFHEQYF
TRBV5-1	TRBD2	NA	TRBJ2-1	CASSLTSGSPNEQFF
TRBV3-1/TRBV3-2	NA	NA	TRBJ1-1	CASSTSGNLAEAFF
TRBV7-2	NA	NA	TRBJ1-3	CASSTGLSGNTIYF
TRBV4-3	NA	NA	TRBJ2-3	CASSHRLADTQYF
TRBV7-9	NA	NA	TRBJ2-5	CASSLGGGSETQYF
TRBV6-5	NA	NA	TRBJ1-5	CASSYGSNQPQHF
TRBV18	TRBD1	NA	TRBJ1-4	CASSPRDSDATNEKLFF
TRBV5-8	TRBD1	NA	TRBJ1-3	CVSSAATGEYTIYF
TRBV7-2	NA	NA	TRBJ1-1	CASAKSGNTEAFF
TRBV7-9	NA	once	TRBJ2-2	CASSSPGGGDTGELFF
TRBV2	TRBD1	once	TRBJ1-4	CASRDRGVEKLFF
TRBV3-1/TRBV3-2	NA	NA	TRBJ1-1	CASSLRASGYAEAFF
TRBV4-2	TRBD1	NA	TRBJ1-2	CASSQLGTGGGGYTF
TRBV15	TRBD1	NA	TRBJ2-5	CATSGDRVQETQYF
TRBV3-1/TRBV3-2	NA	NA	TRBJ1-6	CASSQGAGKISPLHF
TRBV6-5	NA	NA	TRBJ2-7	CASSSQNRAYEQYF
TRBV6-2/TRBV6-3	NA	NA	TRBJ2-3	CASSPANTQYF
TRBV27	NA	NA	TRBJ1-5	CASSLSALIHRVGGNQPQHF
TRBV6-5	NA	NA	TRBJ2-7	CASSYGRATYEQYF
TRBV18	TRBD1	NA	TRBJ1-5	CASSPPGQGTNQPQHF
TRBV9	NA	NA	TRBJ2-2	CASRAGAGELFF
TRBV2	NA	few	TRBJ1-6	CASSEGPLAGSGSPLHF
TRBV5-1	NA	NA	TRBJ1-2	CASGEGYGYTF
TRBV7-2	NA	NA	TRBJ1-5	CASSLAGQYSNQPQHF
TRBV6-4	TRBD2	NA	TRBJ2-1	CASSLLTSGGIQFF
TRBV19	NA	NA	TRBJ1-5	CASSWGAYGNQPQHF
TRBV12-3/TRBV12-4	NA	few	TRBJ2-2	CASSQGAGELFF